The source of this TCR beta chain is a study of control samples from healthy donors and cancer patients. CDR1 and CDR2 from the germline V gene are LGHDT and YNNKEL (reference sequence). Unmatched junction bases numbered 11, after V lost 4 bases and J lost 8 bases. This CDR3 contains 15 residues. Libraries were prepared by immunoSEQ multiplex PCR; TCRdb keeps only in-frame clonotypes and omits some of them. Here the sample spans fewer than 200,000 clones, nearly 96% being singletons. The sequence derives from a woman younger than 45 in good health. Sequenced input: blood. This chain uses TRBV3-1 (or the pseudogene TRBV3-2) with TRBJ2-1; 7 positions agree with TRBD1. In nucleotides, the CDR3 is TGTGCCAGCAGCCGGCTGAGAGGGGGCCTCCATGAGCAGTTCTTC. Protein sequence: CASSRLRGGLHEQFF.